The rows below give T cell receptor beta chains drawn from one sample of a study of cytomegalovirus exposure and HLA in healthy donors. The assay was immunoSEQ multiplex PCR, and TCRdb's table has in-frame clones only and misses some. Its table records 65,000 to 85,000 clones. Sequencing was done on a sample of PBMCs. The receptors were sampled from a woman aged 60-75 years in good health and CMV-seronegative. CDR3s include the opening cysteine and the closing phenylalanine or tryptophan. Each record gives: D gene, V gene, J gene, CDR3 protein, CDR3 DNA. D genes are given only for firm matches.

>-|TRBV5-6|TRBJ2-7
CASSLWFQGRVEQYF
TGTGCCAGCAGCTTGTGGTTTCAGGGGCGGGTCGAGCAGTACTTC
>TRBD1|TRBV7-2|TRBJ1-5
CASSSDRGRSQPQHF
TGTGCCAGCAGCTCGGACAGGGGGCGAAGTCAGCCCCAGCATTTT
>TRBD2|TRBV29-1|TRBJ2-7
CSVGVSGKLYEQCF
TGCAGCGTTGGGGTTAGCGGGAAACTCTACGAGCAGTGCTTC
>-|TRBV10-3|TRBJ2-1
CAIKNRDNEPNEQFF
TGTGCCATCAAGAACCGGGACAACGAGCCCAATGAGCAGTTCTTC
>-|TRBV28|TRBJ2-5
CASSFGETQYF
TGTGCCAGCAGTTTCGGGGAGACCCAGTACTTC
>TRBD2|TRBV7-3|TRBJ2-5
CASSLGGGETQYF
TGTGCCAGCAGCTTAGGCGGGGGAGAGACCCAGTACTTC
>-|TRBV28|TRBJ1-2
CASSPLSQGGYTF
TGTGCCAGCAGTCCCCTTAGCCAGGGTGGCTACACCTTC
>-|TRBV5-1|TRBJ2-7
CASNRGDSYEQYF
TGCGCCAGCAATCGCGGGGACTCCTACGAGCAGTACTTC
>TRBD1|TRBV28|TRBJ1-1
CASKLPGQGEAFF
TGTGCCAGCAAACTACCGGGACAGGGTGAAGCTTTCTTT
>-|TRBV27|TRBJ1-5
CASSPQGRQPQHF
TGTGCCAGCAGTCCCCAGGGGAGACAGCCCCAGCATTTT
>TRBD1|TRBV29-1|TRBJ2-5
CSVHRDREQETQYF
TGCAGCGTCCACCGGGACAGGGAACAAGAGACCCAGTACTTC
>-|TRBV28|TRBJ1-4
CASSLDKLFF
TGTGCCAGCAGCCTAGATAAACTGTTTTTT
>TRBD2|TRBV6-5|TRBJ2-1
CASRGLAGVGEQFF
TGTGCCAGCAGGGGACTAGCGGGAGTTGGAGAGCAGTTCTTC
>-|TRBV30|TRBJ2-2
CAWSVRGSLNTGELFF
TGTGCCTGGAGTGTCCGGGGGTCCCTGAACACCGGGGAGCTGTTTTTT
>-|TRBV10-3|TRBJ2-2
CAIRGTRGTNTGELFF
TGTGCCATCAGGGGTACTCGCGGGACGAACACCGGGGAGCTGTTTTTT
>TRBD1|TRBV29-1|TRBJ1-1
CSVWDREGTEAFF
TGCAGCGTTTGGGACAGGGAAGGGACTGAAGCTTTCTTT
>-|TRBV29-1|TRBJ2-3
CSVELESPDTQYF
TGCAGCGTTGAGTTGGAGTCCCCAGATACGCAGTATTTT
>TRBD1|TRBV29-1|TRBJ2-5
CSVQRGLAETQYF
TGCAGCGTTCAAAGGGGGCTAGCCGAGACCCAGTACTTC
>TRBD1|TRBV18|TRBJ1-2
CASSPSGQGKYDYGYTF
TGTGCCAGCTCACCCTCTGGACAGGGGAAGTATGACTATGGCTACACCTTC
>-|TRBV28|TRBJ2-6
CASSLSSAGANVLTF
TGTGCCAGCAGTTTATCGTCAGCTGGGGCCAACGTCCTGACTTTC
>TRBD1|TRBV29-1|TRBJ2-7
CSVPGQGRYEQYF
TGCAGCGTGCCGGGACAGGGGCGATACGAGCAGTACTTC
>-|TRBV27|TRBJ1-1
CASRGWGVNTEAFF
TGTGCCAGCAGGGGCTGGGGAGTGAACACTGAAGCTTTCTTT
>-|TRBV6-1|TRBJ2-7
CASDWSYEQYF
TGTGCCAGCGATTGGAGCTACGAGCAGTACTTC
>-|TRBV28|TRBJ2-1
CASSFGVQTKDEQFF
TGTGCCAGCAGTTTTGGCGTACAGACTAAAGATGAGCAGTTCTTC
>TRBD1|TRBV9|TRBJ2-2
CASSVGQGAYGELFF
TGTGCCAGCAGCGTTGGTCAGGGGGCCTACGGGGAGCTGTTTTTT
>-|TRBV27|TRBJ1-2
CASSRGTNYGYTF
TGTGCCAGCTCAAGAGGAACTAACTATGGCTACACCTTC
>TRBD2|TRBV5-4|TRBJ2-7
CASSPGGPLAGYEQYF
TGTGCCAGCAGCCCTGGAGGGCCACTAGCGGGGTACGAGCAGTACTTC
>-|TRBV2|TRBJ2-7
CASEPGADNGVYEQYF
TGTGCCAGTGAGCCGGGAGCCGACAATGGAGTCTACGAGCAGTACTTC
>TRBD1|TRBV18|TRBJ1-2
CASSPPPGQSAATF
TGTGCCAGCTCACCACCGCCGGGACAGTCCGCCGCTACCTTC
>-|TRBV10-3|TRBJ1-3
CASQDGGSGNTIYF
TGTGCTTCCCAGGACGGGGGCTCTGGAAACACCATATATTTT
>-|TRBV7-2|TRBJ1-3
CASSSRGNTIYF
TGTGCCAGCAGCTCCCGGGGAAACACCATATATTTT
>TRBD2|TRBV7-2|TRBJ2-3
CASSPGLAGASDTQYF
TGTGCCAGCAGCCCCGGACTAGCGGGAGCCTCAGATACGCAGTATTTT
>TRBD1|TRBV4-1|TRBJ2-4
CASSQDYTGGYIQYF
TGCGCCAGCAGCCAAGATTACACAGGGGGGTACATTCAGTACTTC
>-|TRBV18|TRBJ2-7
CASSPKSEKTRMYF
TGTGCCAGCTCACCAAAATCTGAGAAGACTAGGATGTACTTC
>TRBD2|TRBV6-5|TRBJ2-1
CASSYSGTSMHEQFF
TGTGCCAGCAGTTACTCAGGGACTAGCATGCACGAGCAGTTCTTC
>-|TRBV7-6|TRBJ2-5
CASTQDGGWETQYF
TGTGCCAGCACCCAAGATGGGGGCTGGGAGACCCAGTACTTC
>-|TRBV2|TRBJ1-2
CASRWSDHGYTF
TGTGCCAGCCGTTGGAGTGACCATGGCTACACCTTC
>-|TRBV7-2|TRBJ2-3
CASSLVGATDTQYF
TGTGCCAGCAGCTTAGTTGGGGCCACAGATACGCAGTATTTT
>-|TRBV27|TRBJ1-5
CASSAQGGRSNQPQHF
TGTGCCAGCAGTGCACAGGGAGGGAGGAGCAATCAGCCCCAGCATTTT
>-|TRBV6-5|TRBJ1-5
CASSYSPGDQPQHF
TGTGCCAGCAGTTACTCTCCCGGGGATCAGCCCCAGCATTTT
>TRBD1|TRBV4-1|TRBJ1-2
CASSLMPGQGLPSPDGYTF
TGCGCCAGCAGCCTAATGCCGGGACAGGGTTTACCCTCCCCTGATGGCTACACCTTC
>TRBD1|TRBV10-3|TRBJ2-6
CAIGGTGSGANVLTF
TGTGCCATCGGAGGGACAGGGTCCGGGGCCAACGTCCTGACTTTC
>TRBD2|TRBV28|TRBJ2-7
CASSSTSGFAYEQYF
TGTGCCAGCAGTTCGACTAGCGGTTTTGCCTACGAGCAGTACTTC
>TRBD1|TRBV28|TRBJ1-2
CASSFGQGQGYTF
TGTGCCAGCAGTTTCGGACAGGGACAAGGCTACACCTTC
>-|TRBV27|TRBJ2-1
CASSFTFSGYNEQFF
TGTGCCAGCAGTTTTACCTTCTCAGGTTACAATGAGCAGTTCTTC
>TRBD1|TRBV4-2|TRBJ1-1
CASSHERTGGGQAFF
TGTGCCAGCAGCCACGAAAGGACAGGGGGCGGACAGGCTTTCTTT
>-|TRBV18|TRBJ1-2
CASSPAGDNYGYTF
TGTGCCAGCTCACCGGCAGGGGATAACTATGGCTACACCTTC
>-|TRBV2|TRBJ2-7
CASSGGGQRGYEQYF
TGTGCCAGCAGCGGGGGGGGACAGAGGGGCTACGAGCAGTACTTC
>TRBD1|TRBV19|TRBJ1-5
CASTQRDRGYRPQHF
TGTGCCAGTACCCAGAGGGACAGGGGTTATCGGCCCCAGCATTTT
>-|TRBV5-1|TRBJ2-7
CASSGPGSYEQYF
TGCGCCAGCAGCGGCCCGGGGTCCTACGAGCAGTACTTC
>TRBD1|TRBV18|TRBJ1-5
CASSPQTGQGNQPQHF
TGTGCCAGCTCACCTCAGACGGGACAGGGTAATCAGCCCCAGCATTTT
>-|TRBV7-2|TRBJ2-1
CASRGGIYNEQFF
TGTGCCAGCCGAGGAGGGATCTACAATGAGCAGTTCTTC